This T cell receptor (beta chain) is from a study of blood T cell repertoires in COVID-19 (dated by TCRdb to 2019 to 2021). Regarding the complete study: Samples covering the acute and convalescent phases of COVID-19 were provided by collaborators in the United States, Italy and Spain. The material from the prospective study consisted of cDNA or gDNA derived from T cells, B-cell-depleted T cells, or PBMCs. Deeply sampled blood TCRbeta repertoires from subjects exposed to, actively infected with, or recovered from COVID-19 were included in the dataset. The repertoires were released in a freely available public database intended as a resource for research on the immune response to SARS-CoV-2. Samples came from the ongoing ImmuneRACE study (first 160 participants) plus 1,254 subjects from 6 global collaborators. A de-identified subject ID, COVID-19 status, age in years and sex were almost always included in the sample metadata. HLA class I and class II types, where available, came from metadata supplied by the sample provider rather than from assay-based typing.

The immunoSEQ Assay, a bias-controlled multiplex PCR, was used to amplify TCRbeta CDR3 regions from genomic DNA. The authors' analysis ran thus. Within the assay, amplification of reference gene primers was used to estimate how many nucleated cells each sample contained. To quantify the absolute abundance of each unique TCRbeta CDR3 rearrangement, sequence reads were collapsed and filtered. For each sample, productive Simpson clonality was calculated by taking the square root of Simpson's diversity index across productive rearrangements. The immuneACCESS repertoire file appears here via TCRdb, limited to in-frame rearrangements. These files lack a portion of the clones; in checked studies, under half of the deficit traces to unresolved V genes, and the cause of the others is not known. The DNA gave D and trimming, while V, J and clone size come from that table. The sample profile shows roughly 72,000 clones; about four fifths of them were found once. The ten largest make up roughly 18% of the sample.

Another Seattle source contributed samples from volunteer blood donors who had recovered from COVID-19. Each collaborating institution followed its own protocols to collect whole blood in K2EDTA tubes. For TCRbeta analysis, collaborator samples were shipped as frozen whole blood, as isolated PBMCs, or as DNA extracted from either sample type. Looking up the germline V gene yields CDR1 SNHLY and CDR2 FYNNEI. Its CDR3 holds 14 amino acids, cysteine through phenylalanine. CDR3 DNA only is kept here, 42 bases in frame from base 1. Trimming leaves V shorter by 11 bases and J shorter by 10 bases, with the junction holding 17 bases beyond the gene matches. A word on this clone: It has no known antigen specificity. No base qualities exist here, and no much larger clone lies one base off it.

Study-wide findings and limitations: Clinical and demographic metadata were provided uncurated, with the amount varying by source and participant.

The receptor's source is a man aged 70-80 years who had recovered from COVID-19. The V and J genes are TRBV2 and TRBJ1-5, and 7 junctional nucleotides match TRBD1. Source material: peripheral blood. The sequence in DNA is TGTGCCTACAGGGGCGGGGGGACCCTTGAACCCCAGCATTTT. It codes for CAYRGGGTLEPQHF.